This TCR beta chain comes out of a study of response to subunit inactivated influenza vaccine. This clonotype was recorded a few times. The antigen is unknown. Study-level findings and limits: After each seasonal influenza vaccination, few new T cells are recruited, the authors suggested.

Using its own MiXCR run on the RT-PCR reads, TCRdb lists one record per CDR3 protein. The sample consists of a few hundred thousand distinct CDR3 sequences, 13% to 15% of them appearing once. The sequence was obtained from a man in his forties or fifties who received an inactivated influenza vaccine. The sequencing used PBMCs from blood, collected 12 days after vaccination.

CDR3 sequence reads: CASSKMDRSHSNQPQHF. The CDR3 nucleotides are TGTGCCAGTAGTAAAATGGACAGATCCCATAGCAATCAGCCCCAGCATTTT. The J gene is TRBJ1-5, the V gene TRBV19; D may be TRBD1 (6 bases). Trimming left V 4 bases short and J 0 bases short, with 16 bases between. Germline assignment: CDR1 LNHDA and CDR2 SQIVND (reference sequence). The CDR3 consists of 17 residues.